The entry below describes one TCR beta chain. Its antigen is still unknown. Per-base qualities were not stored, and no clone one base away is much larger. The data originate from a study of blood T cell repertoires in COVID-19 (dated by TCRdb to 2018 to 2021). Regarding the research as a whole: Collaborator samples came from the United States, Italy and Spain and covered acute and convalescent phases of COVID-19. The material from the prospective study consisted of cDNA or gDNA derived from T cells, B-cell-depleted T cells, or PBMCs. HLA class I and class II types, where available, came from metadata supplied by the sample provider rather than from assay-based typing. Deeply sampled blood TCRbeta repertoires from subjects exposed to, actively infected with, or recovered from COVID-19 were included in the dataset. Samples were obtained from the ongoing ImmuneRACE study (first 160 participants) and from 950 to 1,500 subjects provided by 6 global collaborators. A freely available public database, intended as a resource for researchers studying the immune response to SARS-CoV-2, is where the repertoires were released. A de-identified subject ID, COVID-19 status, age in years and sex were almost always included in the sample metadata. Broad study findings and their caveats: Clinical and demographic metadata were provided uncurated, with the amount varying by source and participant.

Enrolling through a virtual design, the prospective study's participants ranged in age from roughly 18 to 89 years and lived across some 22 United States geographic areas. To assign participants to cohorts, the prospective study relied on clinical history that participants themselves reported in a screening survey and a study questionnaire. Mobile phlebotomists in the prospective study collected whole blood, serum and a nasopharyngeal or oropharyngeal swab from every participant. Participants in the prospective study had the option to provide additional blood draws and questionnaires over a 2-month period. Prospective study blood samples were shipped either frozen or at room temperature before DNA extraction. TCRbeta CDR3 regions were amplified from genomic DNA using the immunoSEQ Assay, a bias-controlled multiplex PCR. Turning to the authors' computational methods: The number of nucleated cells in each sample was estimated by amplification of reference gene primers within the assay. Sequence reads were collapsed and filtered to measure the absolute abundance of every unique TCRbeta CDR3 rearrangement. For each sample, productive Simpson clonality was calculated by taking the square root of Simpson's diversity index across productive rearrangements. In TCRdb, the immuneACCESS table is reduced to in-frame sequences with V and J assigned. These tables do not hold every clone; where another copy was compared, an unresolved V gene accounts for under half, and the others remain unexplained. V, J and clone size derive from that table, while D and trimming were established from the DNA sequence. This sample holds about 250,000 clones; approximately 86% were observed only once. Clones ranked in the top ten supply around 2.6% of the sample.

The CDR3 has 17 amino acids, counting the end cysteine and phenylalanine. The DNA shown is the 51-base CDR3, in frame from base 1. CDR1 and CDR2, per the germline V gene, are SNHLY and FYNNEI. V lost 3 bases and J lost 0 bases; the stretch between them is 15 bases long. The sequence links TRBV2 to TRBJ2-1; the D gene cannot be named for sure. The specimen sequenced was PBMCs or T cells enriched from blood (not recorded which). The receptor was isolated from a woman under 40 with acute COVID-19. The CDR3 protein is CASSDTPQDSSYNEQFF. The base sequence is TGTGCCAGCAGTGACACTCCTCAGGATAGCTCCTACAATGAGCAGTTCTTC.